This T cell receptor (beta chain) was sequenced in a study of OX40 agonist ivuxolimab in advanced cancers. Turning to the study itself: Melanoma, hepatocellular carcinoma, head and neck or renal cell cancer occurred in dose-escalation patients.

Data came from immunoSEQ multiplex PCR; TCRdb stores just in-frame clones and leaves some out. The top ten hold 8.5% to 14% of the sample, which has 30,000 to 45,000 clones, more than 60% seen once. This clone was counted between two and nine times. Its antigen is not identified. The V gene end was trimmed by 1 base and the J gene end by 7 bases; junction bases not matched to a gene: 18. This CDR3 region has 19 residues. CDR1 and CDR2 (germline): KGHSH, LQKENI. Findings of the study overall: The study did not work out the antigen specificity of the expanded peripheral T cells. CD8+ T cells (on average) carried more expanded clones than CD4+ T cells.

The sequence came from an adult with an advanced solid tumor such as melanoma, head and neck, liver or kidney cancer. The source material was CD4+ or CD8+ T cells sorted from blood, sampled in a trial of the OX40 agonist ivuxolimab. This sequence joins TRBV18 and TRBJ2-1, with 8 bases that match TRBD1. The CDR3 region has the DNA TGTGCCAGCTCACCACTGACAGGGGTAGATATCCTTTCTGGGAATGAGCAGTTCTTC. Translating it yields CASSPLTGVDILSGNEQFF.